The 29 T cell receptor beta chains listed next were all sequenced from one sample in a study of metastatic and nonmetastatic thyroid tumors. No patient received treatment before thyroid surgery. TCRdb re-clonotyped the PCR reads through MiXCR. The repertoire consists of fewer than 20,000 clones, with under 30% occurring once and the leading ten covering approximately 26%. Input material: tumor tissue. These receptors originate from a male donor with papillary thyroid cancer or a benign thyroid nodule (not recorded which). Some clones in this sample may be carry-over from other donors' samples.

This clone was seen a few times. The V and J genes are TRBV11-2 and TRBJ2-1, with TRBD2 matching over 12 bases. CDR3 length: 15 amino acids. Germline V gene sequence: CDR1 SGHAT, CDR2 FQNNGV. V was pared by 5 bases and J by 8 bases, with 7 bases of the junction left unmatched. The CDR3 spells CASSGGLAGIHEQFF. The CDR3 DNA reads as TGTGCCAGCAGCGGGGGACTAGCGGGTATCCATGAGCAGTTCTTC.

The chain is built from TRBV7-3 and TRBJ2-6; TRBD1 agrees at 9 bases. CDR1 is SGHTA and CDR2 is FQGTGA in the germline V gene. The CDR3 runs 18 residues. J gave up 0 bases and V 5 bases, and 8 bases lay outside the gene matches. CDR3 residues: CASSKTQGAPSGANVLTF. The DNA of the CDR3 is TGTGCCAGCAGCAAGACACAGGGGGCGCCCTCTGGGGCCAACGTCCTGACTTTC.

The chain carries TRBV20-1 and TRBJ2-4; no clear D. The CDR3 is 15 amino acids. Per the germline V gene, CDR1 is DFQATT and CDR2 is SNEGSKA (reference sequence). Trimming stripped 0 bases from V and 1 base from J, with 10 bases between. DNA of the CDR3: TGCAGTGCTAGAGATCGGCGTGGGGCCAAAAACATTCAGTACTTC. Translation gives CSARDRRGAKNIQYF.

Ten or more counts support this clone. This chain connects TRBV24-1 to TRBJ1-5; D gene ambiguous. CDR1 is KGHDR and CDR2 is SFDVKD in the germline V gene. The CDR3 is 13 amino acids. Trimming removed 5 bases from V and 7 bases from J, with 11 bases in between. The CDR3 nucleotides read TGTGCCACCAGTGCCGGTCTCAGGCAGCCCCAGCATTTT. This sequence encodes CATSAGLRQPQHF.

This clone was seen a handful of times. The chain is built from TRBV19 and TRBJ1-6; D not certain. Per germline, CDR1 LNHDA and CDR2 SQIVND (reference sequence). This CDR3 is built from 15 residues. With 3 bases removed from V and 7 bases from J, the gap between germline ends came to 13 bases. CDR3 in DNA: TGTGCCAGTAGTATCCTGGCAGGCGAGAATTCACCCCTCCACTTT. Translated: CASSILAGENSPLHF. Looking up the rest from reference TRBV19 and TRBJ1-6 gives the full variable domain: DGGITQSPKYLFRKEGQNVTLSCEQNLNHDAMYWYRQDPGQGLRLIYYSQIVNDFQKGDIAEGYSVSREKKESFPLTVTSAQKNPTAFYLCASSILAGENSPLHFGNGTRLTVT.

This clone has more than one count but fewer than ten. V and J are TRBV6-1 and TRBJ2-7, with 7 bases fitting TRBD1. The J segment lost 3 bases and the V segment lost 7 bases, leaving 9 bases of the junction unmatched. From germline, CDR1 is MNHNS and CDR2 SASEGT. The CDR3 totals 14 residues. The CDR3 coding sequence is TGTGCCAGCAACAAGGGACAGAGGATCTACGAGCAGTACTTC. Translated, it gives CASNKGQRIYEQYF.

This clone was seen many times. This chain joins TRBV24-1 and TRBJ2-1, with TRBD1 matching 11 bases. The CDR3 contains 18 residues. Trimming took 1 base from V and 8 from J; bases not matched to a gene: 12. CDR1 and CDR2 from the germline V gene are KGHDR and SFDVKD. CDR3 loop: CATSDFSGTGGGGYEQFF. DNA for the CDR3: TGTGCCACCAGTGATTTTTCAGGGACAGGGGGGGGTGGCTATGAGCAGTTCTTC.

This clone was recorded at least ten times. The gene calls are TRBV6-4 and TRBJ2-3; possible D gene TRBD1, 6 bases. The CDR3 spans 15 residues. CDR1 MRHNA and CDR2 SNTAGT come from the germline V gene. Deletions cut 5 bases from V and 1 base from J, with 13 bases between. CDR3 loop: CASSITAGGTDTQYF. The CDR3 DNA is TGTGCCAGCAGTATAACGGCAGGGGGCACAGATACGCAGTATTTT.

Concerning this clone: A junction end diverges from the germline sequence, so it may reflect a read error. The chain uses TRBV5-4 and TRBJ2-7; D unclear. This CDR3 comprises 13 residues. Germline V gene lookup returns CDR1 SGHNT and CDR2 YYREEE (reference sequence). The CDR3 is CASILSESYEQCF. CDR3 coding DNA: TGTGCCAGCATCTTGTCGGAATCCTACGAGCAGTGCTTC.

The V gene is TRBV10-2, the J gene TRBJ1-2, with 12 bases aligning to TRBD1. There are 15 residues in the CDR3. V shed 6 bases, J shed 8 bases, and the junction held 10 bases outside the gene matches. Germline CDR1 and CDR2: WSHSY and SAAADI. The CDR3 coding sequence is TGCGCCAGCAGAGCGGGACAGGGGGCGTTAAGGGGCTACACCTTC. It encodes CASRAGQGALRGYTF.

In its sample, this clone ranks as medium-sized. The chain uses TRBV13 and TRBJ2-1; D not resolved. Per germline, CDR1 PRHDT and CDR2 FYEKMQ (reference sequence). The ends were cut back, 0 bases at V and 12 bases at J, with 12 bases in the middle. The length of the CDR3 is 13 residues. CDR3: CASSLGRRSVQFF. CDR3 in DNA: TGTGCCAGCAGCTTAGGAAGACGGTCCGTGCAGTTCTTC.

The chain links TRBV7-9 to TRBJ2-5, with a tentative D call TRBD2 (5 bases). Germline-derived CDR1 and CDR2 are SEHNR and FQNEAQ (reference sequence). Trimming pared 5 bases from V and 4 bases from J, leaving 14 bases between. The CDR3 covers 14 residues. This CDR3 reads CASSPGETPETQYF. DNA of the CDR3: TGTGCCAGCAGCCCCGGGGAGACCCCAGAGACCCAGTACTTC.

Relative to its sample, this clone is large. J is TRBJ1-2 and V is TRBV6-4; D uncertain. Trimming removed 0 bases at V and 8 bases at J, with 13 bases between. Germline-derived CDR1 and CDR2 are MRHNA and SNTAGT. CDR3 length: 14 residues. The CDR3 DNA is TGTGCCAGCAGTGACTCGAAAAGGGTTGGCGGCTACACCTTC. It encodes CASSDSKRVGGYTF.

In this sample, this clone turned up many times. This sample also contains other DNA sequences that code for the same CDR3. The rearrangement joins TRBV2 to TRBJ2-5, with D possibly being TRBD2 (6 bases). This CDR3 is built from 14 residues. Germline V gene sequence: CDR1 SNHLY, CDR2 FYNNEI. Trimming stripped 6 bases from V and 5 bases from J, with 16 bases between. As DNA, the CDR3 is TGTGCCAGCAGCACGGACCCCCGGGGGGAGACCCAGTACTTC. It specifies CASSTDPRGETQYF.

CDR3 sequence reads: CSASRSVYSGNTIYF. The DNA for the CDR3 is TGCAGTGCTAGCCGGTCGGTCTACTCTGGAAACACCATATATTTT. This chain connects TRBV20-1 to TRBJ1-3; D gene unclear. The germline V gene encodes CDR1 DFQATT and CDR2 SNEGSKA (reference sequence). The CDR3 loop spans 15 amino acids. V was clipped by 3 bases and J by 0 bases, with 12 bases between them.

By its share, this clone is medium-sized. The CDR3 region has the DNA TGTGCCAGCAGCATATCGACAGGGGGAAATAATGAAAAACTGTTTTTT. Residues: CASSISTGGNNEKLFF. The V gene is TRBV9, the J gene TRBJ1-4; 9 bases agree with TRBD1. Germline V gene data show CDR1 as SGDLS and CDR2 as YYNGEE. This CDR3 has 16 amino acids. The ends lost 4 bases at V and 4 bases at J; junction bases unmatched: 8.

This clone was counted many times. V usage is TRBV28 and J usage is TRBJ2-3; weak D call: TRBD2 (5 bases). Trimming removed 7 bases at V and 4 bases at J, with 12 bases between. Germline-derived CDR1 and CDR2 are MDHEN and SYDVKM. This CDR3 has 13 residues. This CDR3 reads CASMPPRADTQYF. The CDR3 nucleotides read TGTGCCAGCATGCCCCCGAGGGCAGATACGCAGTATTTT.

In its sample, this clone is medium-sized (0.01 to 0.1%). The genes are TRBV7-8 and TRBJ1-5; 7 nucleotides line up with TRBD1. CDR3 length equals 14 residues. Germline CDR1 and CDR2: SGHVS and FQNEAQ. V shed 1 base and J 5 bases; nucleotides not matched to a gene: 2. The CDR3: CASSLGQGYQPQHF. CDR3 in DNA: TGTGCCAGCAGCTTAGGACAGGGCTATCAGCCCCAGCATTTT. Complete variable domain (other parts from reference TRBV7-8 and TRBJ1-5): GAGVSQSPRYKVAKRGQDVALRCDPISGHVSLFWYQQALGQGPEFLTYFQNEAQLDKSGLPSDRFFAERPEGSVSTLKIQRTQQEDSAVYLCASSLGQGYQPQHFGDGTRLSIL.

The chain recombines TRBV3-1 with TRBJ1-3; no firm D call. Germline assignment: CDR1 LGHDT and CDR2 YNNKEL (reference sequence). The germline V and J ends were trimmed by 0 bases and 4 bases, with 4 bases remaining between them. CDR3 size: 13 residues. CDR3 coding DNA: TGTGCCAGCAGCCAAGACTCGGGAAACACCATATATTTT. The encoded protein is CASSQDSGNTIYF.

V and J are TRBV6-1 and TRBJ1-3; D uncertain. CDR3 length equals 12 residues. Germline CDR1 and CDR2: MNHNS and SASEGT. Trimming removed 6 bases at V and 4 bases at J, with 7 bases between. CDR3 sequence (DNA): TGTGCCAGCAGACGCGGAGGAAACACCATATATTTT. This translates into CASRRGGNTIYF.

This chain links TRBV2 with TRBJ2-7; D uncertain. Germline CDR1 is SNHLY and CDR2 is FYNNEI. Between the trimmed V and J ends, which lost 6 bases and 2 bases, there was a span of 14 bases. This CDR3 region has 14 residues. CDR3 sequence reads: CASSPPALTYEQYF. The CDR3 DNA reads as TGTGCCAGCAGCCCCCCCGCCCTGACCTACGAGCAGTACTTC.

V is TRBV6-1 and J is TRBJ1-1, with 9 bases that match TRBD1. Per the germline V gene, CDR1 is MNHNS and CDR2 is SASEGT. V lost 11 bases to trimming and J lost 8 bases; unmatched junction nucleotides: 9. This CDR3 has 12 residues. The CDR3 DNA is TGTGCCCACCGGGACAGGGCTTCCGAAGCTTTCTTT. It codes for CAHRDRASEAFF.

This clone has a count of ten or more. The chain uses TRBV3-1 and TRBJ2-1; 8 positions agree with TRBD1. Looked up from germline, CDR1 is LGHDT and CDR2 is YNNKEL (reference sequence). The J segment lost 2 bases and the V segment lost 4 bases, leaving 7 bases of the junction unmatched. CDR3 length: 16 residues. The CDR3 DNA is TGTGCCAGCAGCCTTGGAACGGGACAGGCCTACAATGAGCAGTTCTTC. This sequence encodes CASSLGTGQAYNEQFF.

DNA of the CDR3: TGTGCCAGCAGTGAAGGGGGTTTGTACAACTATGGCTACACCTTC. As protein: CASSEGGLYNYGYTF. J is TRBJ1-2 and V is TRBV6-1, with D unresolved. V was pared by 1 base and J by 2 bases, with 11 bases between. Germline V gives CDR1 MNHNS, CDR2 SASEGT. This CDR3 is built from 15 residues.

This clone was observed a handful of times. The chain recombines TRBV12-3 or TRBV12-4 with TRBJ1-2; maybe TRBD1 (5 bases). V was pared by 3 bases and J by 7 bases, with 9 bases between. CDR3 length: 12 residues. The DNA of the CDR3 is TGTGCCAGCAGTTTTGGGACTTCTGGCTACACCTTC. Amino acid sequence: CASSFGTSGYTF.

This clone was observed many times. At one of its ends the junction is not consistent with the germline gene, which may arise from a read error. J is TRBJ2-7 and V is TRBV5-1, with D possibly being TRBD1 (6 bases). CDR1 is SGHRS, CDR2 YFSETQ, per germline. The CDR3 is 13 residues long. CDR3 sequence reads: CASSSDRNYERYF. The DNA for the CDR3 is TGCGCCAGCAGCTCGGACAGAAACTACGAGCGGTACTTC.

This clone has ten or more counts. This chain uses TRBV4-1 with TRBJ1-3, with TRBD1 matching over 7 bases. The trim removed 3 bases at V and 0 bases at J, leaving 2 bases unmatched. The CDR3 runs to 15 residues. The germline V gene has CDR1 MGHRA and CDR2 YSYEKL. The DNA for the CDR3 is TGCGCCAGCAGCCAGCGGACAGGCTCTGGAAACACCATATATTTT. The encoded protein is CASSQRTGSGNTIYF.

This clone is categorized as medium-sized. The chain combines TRBV25-1 with TRBJ2-7; unclear D gene. CDR3 length: 14 amino acids. Trimming stripped 0 bases from V and 2 bases from J, with 8 bases between. Germline V CDR1 and CDR2: MGHDK, SYGVNS. The DNA for the CDR3 is TGTGCCAGCAGTGAATATATGAGCCCCTACGAGCAGTACTTC. Protein sequence: CASSEYMSPYEQYF.

This sequence joins TRBV18 and TRBJ2-4; no definite D call. From germline, CDR1 is KGHSH and CDR2 LQKENI. V shed 5 bases and J shed 3 bases, with 20 bases lying between them. This CDR3 comprises 17 residues. The CDR3 is CASSTAHQVGVKNIQYF. The CDR3, as DNA: TGTGCCAGCTCAACTGCTCACCAGGTCGGAGTCAAAAACATTCAGTACTTC.